A selection of T cell receptor beta chains follows, all from one sample in a study of shared clonotypes between healthy human individuals. Assay used: immunoSEQ multiplex PCR; TCRdb lists only in-frame clones, some missing. The top ten clones hold 34% of a sample with 550,000 to 800,000 clones, 90% of them seen once. Specimen: memory CD8+ T cells from PBMCs. The receptors shown here come from a man between 18 and 35 years old in good health. Some clones in this sample may be carry-over from other donors' samples. CDR3s leave out the opening cysteine and the closing phenylalanine or tryptophan. Fields, in order: V gene, J gene, CDR3 protein.

v_call: TRBV9
j_call: TRBJ2-6
cdr3_aa: ASSVVLGGSGANVLT

v_call: TRBV13
j_call: TRBJ2-7
cdr3_aa: ASSSGGSGRYEQY

v_call: TRBV7-8
j_call: TRBJ2-1
cdr3_aa: ASSFEGSTYNEQF

v_call: TRBV9
j_call: TRBJ2-7
cdr3_aa: ASSEGGPAYEQY

v_call: TRBV28
j_call: TRBJ1-1
cdr3_aa: ASSLFSRGDTEAF

v_call: TRBV11-3
j_call: TRBJ2-3
cdr3_aa: ASSAGLASDTQY

v_call: TRBV4-1
j_call: TRBJ2-1
cdr3_aa: ASSQDGWGYNEQF

v_call: TRBV28
j_call: TRBJ2-6
cdr3_aa: ASSFRSGANVLT

v_call: TRBV7-9
j_call: TRBJ1-3
cdr3_aa: ASSLGRLSGNTIY

v_call: TRBV7-3
j_call: TRBJ2-2
cdr3_aa: ASSPEPSGSGELF

v_call: TRBV4-1
j_call: TRBJ1-5
cdr3_aa: ASSSRSYNQPQH

v_call: TRBV27
j_call: TRBJ2-7
cdr3_aa: ASRIRGTASYEQY

v_call: TRBV6-5
j_call: TRBJ1-1
cdr3_aa: ANRHLNMNTEAF

v_call: TRBV5-1
j_call: TRBJ2-1
cdr3_aa: ASSPRGLAGFDNEQF

v_call: TRBV6-5
j_call: -
cdr3_aa: ASSYSRTRLSYEQY

v_call: TRBV28
j_call: TRBJ2-7
cdr3_aa: ASNRGRGYEQY

v_call: TRBV7-9
j_call: TRBJ1-1
cdr3_aa: ASSPPVLRNTEAF

v_call: TRBV18
j_call: TRBJ2-5
cdr3_aa: ASSPSDTAETQY

v_call: TRBV7-8
j_call: TRBJ2-2
cdr3_aa: ASSLSRITGELF

v_call: TRBV7-9
j_call: TRBJ2-2
cdr3_aa: ASSYRIGQGPGELF

v_call: TRBV2
j_call: TRBJ2-7
cdr3_aa: ATTGTGYYEQY

v_call: TRBV5-1
j_call: TRBJ1-1
cdr3_aa: ASSLSSDEAF